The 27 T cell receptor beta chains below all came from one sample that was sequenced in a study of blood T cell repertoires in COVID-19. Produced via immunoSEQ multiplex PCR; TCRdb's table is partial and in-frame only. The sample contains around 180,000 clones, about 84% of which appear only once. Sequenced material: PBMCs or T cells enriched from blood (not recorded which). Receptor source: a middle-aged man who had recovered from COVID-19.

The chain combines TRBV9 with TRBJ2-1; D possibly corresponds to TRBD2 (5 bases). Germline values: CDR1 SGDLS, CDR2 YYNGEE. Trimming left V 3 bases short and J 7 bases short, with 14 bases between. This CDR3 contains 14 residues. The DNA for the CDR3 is TGTGCCAGCAGCGCTACCGGGGTTGTAAATGAGCAGTTCTTC. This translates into CASSATGVVNEQFF.

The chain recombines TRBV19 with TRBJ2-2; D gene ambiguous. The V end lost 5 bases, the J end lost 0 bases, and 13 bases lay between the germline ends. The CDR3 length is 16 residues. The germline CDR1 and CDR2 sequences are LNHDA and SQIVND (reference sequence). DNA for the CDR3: TGTGCCAGTAGTGCAGGTTGGAACGCGAACACCGGGGAGCTGTTTTTT. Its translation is CASSAGWNANTGELFF.

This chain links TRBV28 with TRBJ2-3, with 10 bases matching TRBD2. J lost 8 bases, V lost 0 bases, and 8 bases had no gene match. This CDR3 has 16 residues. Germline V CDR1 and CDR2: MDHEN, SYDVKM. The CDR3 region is CASSLWGGTSVFTQYF. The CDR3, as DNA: TGTGCCAGCAGTTTATGGGGCGGGACTAGCGTGTTTACGCAGTATTTT.

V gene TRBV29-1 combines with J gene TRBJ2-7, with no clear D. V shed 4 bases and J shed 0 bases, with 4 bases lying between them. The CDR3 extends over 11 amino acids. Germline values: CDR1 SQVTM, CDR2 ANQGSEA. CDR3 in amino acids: CSVAGSYEQYF. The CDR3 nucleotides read TGCAGCGTTGCGGGCTCCTACGAGCAGTACTTC.

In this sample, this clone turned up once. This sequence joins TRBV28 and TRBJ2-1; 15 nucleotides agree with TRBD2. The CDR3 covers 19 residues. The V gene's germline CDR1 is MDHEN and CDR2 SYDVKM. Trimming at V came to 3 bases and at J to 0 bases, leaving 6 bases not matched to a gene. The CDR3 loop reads CASSLWGLAGGHSYNEQFF. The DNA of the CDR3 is TGTGCCAGCAGTTTGTGGGGACTAGCGGGGGGACACTCCTACAATGAGCAGTTCTTC.

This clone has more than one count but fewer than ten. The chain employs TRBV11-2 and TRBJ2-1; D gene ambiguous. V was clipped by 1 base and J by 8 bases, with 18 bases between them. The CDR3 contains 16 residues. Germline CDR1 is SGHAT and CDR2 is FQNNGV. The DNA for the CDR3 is TGTGCCAGCAGCTTAGCCCAAAGTTCGCTTGAGGATGAGCAGTTCTTC. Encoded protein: CASSLAQSSLEDEQFF.

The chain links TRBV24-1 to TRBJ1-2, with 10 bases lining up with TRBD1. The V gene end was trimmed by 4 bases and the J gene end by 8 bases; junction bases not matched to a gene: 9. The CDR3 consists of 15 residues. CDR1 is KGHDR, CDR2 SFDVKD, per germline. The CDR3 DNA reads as TGTGCCACCAGTGAGAAGGGACAGGGGCTTAAGGGCTACACCTTC. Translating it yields CATSEKGQGLKGYTF.

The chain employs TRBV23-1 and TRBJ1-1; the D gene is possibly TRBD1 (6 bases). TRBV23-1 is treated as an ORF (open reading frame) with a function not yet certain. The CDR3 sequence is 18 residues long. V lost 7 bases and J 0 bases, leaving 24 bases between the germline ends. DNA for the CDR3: TGCGCCAGCACGCCCGTGTTTCAGGGGACGGCAATGAACACTGAAGCTTTCTTT. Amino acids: CASTPVFQGTAMNTEAFF.

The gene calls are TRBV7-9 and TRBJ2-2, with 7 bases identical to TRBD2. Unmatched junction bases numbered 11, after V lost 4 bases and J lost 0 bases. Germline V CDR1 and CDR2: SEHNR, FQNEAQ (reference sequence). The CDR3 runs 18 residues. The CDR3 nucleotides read TGTGCCAGCAGCTCGGTAGGCGGGAGCGCACCGAACACCGGGGAGCTGTTTTTT. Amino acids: CASSSVGGSAPNTGELFF.

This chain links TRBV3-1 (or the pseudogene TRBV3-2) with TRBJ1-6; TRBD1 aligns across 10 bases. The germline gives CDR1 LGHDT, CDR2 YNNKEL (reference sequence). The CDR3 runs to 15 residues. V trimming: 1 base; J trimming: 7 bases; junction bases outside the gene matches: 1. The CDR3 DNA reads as TGTGCCAGCAGCCAAGGGGACAGGGGAAATTCACCCCTCCACTTT. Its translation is CASSQGDRGNSPLHF.

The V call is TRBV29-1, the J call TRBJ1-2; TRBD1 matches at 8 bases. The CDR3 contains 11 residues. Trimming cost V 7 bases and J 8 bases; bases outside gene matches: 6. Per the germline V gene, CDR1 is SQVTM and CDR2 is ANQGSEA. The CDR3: CSAGGAWGYTF. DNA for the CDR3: TGCAGCGCAGGGGGCGCATGGGGCTACACCTTC.

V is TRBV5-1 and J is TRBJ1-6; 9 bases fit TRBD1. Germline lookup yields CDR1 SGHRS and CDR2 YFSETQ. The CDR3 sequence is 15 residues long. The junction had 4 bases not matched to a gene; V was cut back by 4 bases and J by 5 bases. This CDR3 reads CASSLGQGNNSPLHF. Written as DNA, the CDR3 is TGCGCCAGCAGCCTGGGACAGGGAAATAATTCACCCCTCCACTTT.

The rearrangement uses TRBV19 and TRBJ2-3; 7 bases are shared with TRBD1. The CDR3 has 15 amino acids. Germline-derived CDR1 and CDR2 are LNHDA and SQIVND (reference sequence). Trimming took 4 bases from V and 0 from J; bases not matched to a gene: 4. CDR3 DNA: TGTGCCAGTAGTAGACAGGGACCTAGCACAGATACGCAGTATTTT. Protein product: CASSRQGPSTDTQYF.

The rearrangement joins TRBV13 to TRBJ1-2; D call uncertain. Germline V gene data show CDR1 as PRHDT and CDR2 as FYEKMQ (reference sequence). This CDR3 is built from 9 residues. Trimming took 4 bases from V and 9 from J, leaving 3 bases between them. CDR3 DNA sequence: TGTGCCAGCAGCTACAGCTACACCTTC. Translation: CASSYSYTF.

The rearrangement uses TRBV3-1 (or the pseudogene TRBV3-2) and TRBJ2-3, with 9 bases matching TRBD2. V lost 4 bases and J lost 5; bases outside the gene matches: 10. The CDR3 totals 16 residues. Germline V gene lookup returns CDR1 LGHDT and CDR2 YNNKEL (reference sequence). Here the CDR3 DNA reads TGTGCCAGCAGCCGACGGCGGGGGGGAGGAATAGATACGCAGTATTTT. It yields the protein CASSRRRGGGIDTQYF.

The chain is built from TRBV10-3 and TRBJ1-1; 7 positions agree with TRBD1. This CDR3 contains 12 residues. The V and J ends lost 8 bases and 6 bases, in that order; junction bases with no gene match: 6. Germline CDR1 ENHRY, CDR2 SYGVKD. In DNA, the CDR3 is TGTGCCATCTCCGACGGGACAGCTGAAGCTTTCTTT. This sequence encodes CAISDGTAEAFF.

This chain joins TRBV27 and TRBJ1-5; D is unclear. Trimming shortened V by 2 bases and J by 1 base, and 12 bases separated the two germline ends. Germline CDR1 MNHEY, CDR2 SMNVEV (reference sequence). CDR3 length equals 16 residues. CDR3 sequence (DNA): TGTGCCAGCAGTTTAGAGGGAGGCTGGAGCAATCAGCCCCAGCATTTT. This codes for CASSLEGGWSNQPQHF.

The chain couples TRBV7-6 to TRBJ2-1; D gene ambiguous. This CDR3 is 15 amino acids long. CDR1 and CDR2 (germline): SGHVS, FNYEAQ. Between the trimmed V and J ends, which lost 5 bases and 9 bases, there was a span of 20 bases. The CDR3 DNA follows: TGTGCCAGCAGCCAAAGTGGGTACACTCGCGGTGAGCAGTTCTTC. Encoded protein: CASSQSGYTRGEQFF.

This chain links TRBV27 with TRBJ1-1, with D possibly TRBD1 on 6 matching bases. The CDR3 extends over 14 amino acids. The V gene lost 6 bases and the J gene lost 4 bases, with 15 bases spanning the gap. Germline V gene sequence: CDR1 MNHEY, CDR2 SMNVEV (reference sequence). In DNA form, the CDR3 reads TGTGCCAGCAGCCCCTGGGGGCTATTCACTGAAGCTTTCTTT. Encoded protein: CASSPWGLFTEAFF.

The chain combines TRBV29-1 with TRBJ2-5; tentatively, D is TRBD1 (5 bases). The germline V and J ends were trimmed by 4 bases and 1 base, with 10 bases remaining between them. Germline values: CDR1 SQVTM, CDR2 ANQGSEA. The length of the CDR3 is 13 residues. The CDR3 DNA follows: TGCAGCGTTGGAGGACACCGCCAAGAGACCCAGTACTTC. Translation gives CSVGGHRQETQYF.

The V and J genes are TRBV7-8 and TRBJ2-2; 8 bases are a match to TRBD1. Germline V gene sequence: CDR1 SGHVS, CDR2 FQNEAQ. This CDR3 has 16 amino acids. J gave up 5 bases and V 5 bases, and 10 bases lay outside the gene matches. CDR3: CASSPSGGAGTGELFF. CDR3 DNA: TGTGCCAGCAGCCCGTCAGGGGGCGCGGGGACCGGGGAGCTGTTTTTT.

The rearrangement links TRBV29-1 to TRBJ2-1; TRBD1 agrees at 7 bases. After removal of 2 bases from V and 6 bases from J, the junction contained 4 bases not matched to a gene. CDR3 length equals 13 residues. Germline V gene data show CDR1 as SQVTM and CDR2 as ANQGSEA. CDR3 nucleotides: TGCAGCGTTGAAATAGGACAGGTCAATGAGCAGTTCTTC. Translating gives CSVEIGQVNEQFF.

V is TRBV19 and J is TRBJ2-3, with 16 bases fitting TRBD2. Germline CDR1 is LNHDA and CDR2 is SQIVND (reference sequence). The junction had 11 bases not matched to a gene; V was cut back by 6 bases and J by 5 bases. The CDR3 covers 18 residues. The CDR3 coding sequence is TGTGCCAGTAGCCGTACCGGGACTAGCGGGGGGGTCGGAGATACGCAGTATTTT. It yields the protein CASSRTGTSGGVGDTQYF.

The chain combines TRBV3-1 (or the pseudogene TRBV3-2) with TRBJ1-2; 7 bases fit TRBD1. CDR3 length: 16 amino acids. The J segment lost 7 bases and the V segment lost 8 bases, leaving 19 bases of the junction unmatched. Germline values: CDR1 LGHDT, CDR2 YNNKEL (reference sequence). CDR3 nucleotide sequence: TGTGCCAGCGTAGGGGAGTGGAGGGGGCAATTGGGTGGCTACACCTTC. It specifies CASVGEWRGQLGGYTF.

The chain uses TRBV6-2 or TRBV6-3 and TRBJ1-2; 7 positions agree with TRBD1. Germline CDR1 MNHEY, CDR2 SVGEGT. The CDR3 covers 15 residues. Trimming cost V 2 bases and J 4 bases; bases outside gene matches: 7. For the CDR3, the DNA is TGTGCCAGCAGTTACATCGACAGGGTGAGCTATGGCTACACCTTC. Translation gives CASSYIDRVSYGYTF.

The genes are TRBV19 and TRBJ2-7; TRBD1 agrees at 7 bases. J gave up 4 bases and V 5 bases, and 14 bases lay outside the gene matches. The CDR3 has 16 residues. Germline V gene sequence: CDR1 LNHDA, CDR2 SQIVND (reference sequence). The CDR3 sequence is CASSSHLTGSAYEQYF. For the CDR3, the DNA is TGTGCCAGTAGTTCCCATTTGACAGGGTCGGCGTACGAGCAGTACTTC.

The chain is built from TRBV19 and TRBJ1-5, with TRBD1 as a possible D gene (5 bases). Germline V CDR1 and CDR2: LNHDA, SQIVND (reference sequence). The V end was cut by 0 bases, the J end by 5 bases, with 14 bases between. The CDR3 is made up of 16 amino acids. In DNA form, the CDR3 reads TGTGCCAGTAGTATAGATCTTGGCAGGGAAGATCAGCCCCAGCATTTT. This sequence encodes CASSIDLGREDQPQHF. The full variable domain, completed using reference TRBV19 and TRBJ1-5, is DGGITQSPKYLFRKEGQNVTLSCEQNLNHDAMYWYRQDPGQGLRLIYYSQIVNDFQKGDIAEGYSVSREKKESFPLTVTSAQKNPTAFYLCASSIDLGREDQPQHFGDGTRLSIL.